A single sample is the source of the 11 T cell receptor beta chains below, sequenced in a study of T cell repertoires in cytomegalovirus infection. TCRdb called the reads again in MiXCR, with one record for every CDR3 protein. The repertoire includes about 570,000 distinct CDR3 sequences, approximately 40% of them detected once, and 48% sits in the top ten. These receptors' antigens are unknown. Material: cultured PBMCs, obtained from culture after CMV antigen stimulation. Every receptor here comes from a human donor in good health (CMV status not recorded). Some clones in this sample may be carry-over from other donors' samples.

V usage is TRBV7-2 and J usage is TRBJ2-7, with D maybe TRBD1 (5 bases). V gave up 3 bases and J gave up 5 bases, with 14 bases separating them. The CDR3 length is 14 residues. Germline CDR1 is SGHTA and CDR2 is FQGNSA. The CDR3 bases are TGTGCCAGCAGCTTCTTGGCAGGGTCCCACGAGCAGTACTTC. Its translation: CASSFLAGSHEQYF.

V gene TRBV12-3 or TRBV12-4 combines with J gene TRBJ2-3; 9 bases are shared with TRBD2. CDR3 length equals 15 residues. Germline trimming cut 6 bases from V and 3 bases from J; bases unmatched to any gene: 7. CDR3 in DNA: TGTGCCAGCAGGGAGGTTAGCGGGAGTACAGATACGCAGTATTTT. Protein product: CASREVSGSTDTQYF.

The chain has TRBV4-1 and TRBJ2-1, with 9 bases matching TRBD1. Per germline, CDR1 MGHRA and CDR2 YSYEKL. The CDR3 extends over 16 amino acids. V trimming: 1 base; J trimming: 3 bases; junction bases outside the gene matches: 4. DNA for the CDR3: TGCGCCAGCAGCCAAGGCGGACAGGGGTTCTACAATGAGCAGTTCTTC. The encoded protein is CASSQGGQGFYNEQFF.

The chain links TRBV14 to TRBJ1-1, with D tentatively TRBD1 (5 bases). The CDR3 has 12 amino acids. Germline V gene sequence: CDR1 SGHDN, CDR2 FVKESK. The V end was cut by 0 bases, the J end by 11 bases, with 10 bases between. The CDR3, as DNA: TGTGCCAGCAGCCAAGAGGGGCTTGAGGCTTTCTTT. Translation: CASSQEGLEAFF.

The chain employs TRBV12-3 or TRBV12-4 and TRBJ2-5; D gene uncertain. V was shortened by 3 bases and J by 5 bases, with 7 bases between the two germline ends. The CDR3 is 12 amino acids. DNA of the CDR3: TGTGCCAGCAGTTTTGAGCTCGAGACCCAGTACTTC. This sequence encodes CASSFELETQYF.

The chain joins TRBV4-1 to TRBJ2-1, with D possibly called TRBD1 or TRBD2 (5 bases each). CDR1 and CDR2 from the germline V gene are MGHRA and YSYEKL. The V gene lost 4 bases and the J gene lost 3 bases, with 13 bases spanning the gap. The CDR3 consists of 15 residues. The CDR3 sequence is CASSRRPGLYNEQFF. The CDR3 coding sequence is TGCGCCAGCAGCCGCCGCCCGGGGCTCTACAATGAGCAGTTCTTC.

The chain has TRBV10-3 and TRBJ1-6; tentatively, D is TRBD1 (5 bases). Germline loops: CDR1 ENHRY, CDR2 SYGVKD. V gave up 2 bases and J gave up 7 bases, with 18 bases separating them. The CDR3 spans 17 residues. The CDR3 DNA reads TGTGCCATCAGTGAGAGACTAGCGGGGGTAGGGAATTCACCCCTCCACTTT. Amino acid sequence: CAISERLAGVGNSPLHF.

This clonotype was counted between two and nine times. V usage is TRBV7-9 and J usage is TRBJ1-1; 9 bases align to TRBD1. Trimming at V came to 4 bases and at J to 11 bases, leaving 5 bases not matched to a gene. The CDR3 extends over 12 amino acids. Per the germline V gene, CDR1 is SEHNR and CDR2 is FQNEAQ (reference sequence). CDR3 loop: CASSSKDRGAFF. The CDR3 DNA follows: TGTGCCAGCAGCTCAAAGGACAGGGGTGCTTTCTTT.

Comment on this clonotype: This could be a read error, since a much larger clone is one nucleotide away. CDR3 amino acids: CACSQNPKFEAFF. CDR3 coding DNA: TGTGCCTGCAGCCAGAACCCCAAGTTTGAAGCTTTCTTT. The chain employs TRBV7-2 and TRBJ1-1; D not resolved. The CDR3 extends over 13 amino acids. The germline V gene encodes CDR1 SGHTA and CDR2 FQGNSA.

The J gene is TRBJ2-3, the V gene TRBV7-8; D gene unclear. Trimming left V 3 bases short and J 0 bases short, with 7 bases between. Germline values: CDR1 SGHVS, CDR2 FQNEAQ. The CDR3 totals 14 residues. In DNA, the CDR3 is TGTGCCAGCAGCTTGCTAGAGAGCACAGATACGCAGTATTTT. Its protein product is CASSLLESTDTQYF.

This sequence joins TRBV2 and TRBJ2-7; D unclear. Germline CDR1 and CDR2: SNHLY and FYNNEI. V lost 6 bases, J lost 7 bases, and 13 bases lay in between. The CDR3 contains 12 residues. CDR3 nucleotide sequence: TGTGCCAGCAGGGTAGTACTCCGGGAGCAGTACTTC. Amino acids: CASRVVLREQYF.